This T cell receptor (beta chain) stems from a study of OX40 agonist ivuxolimab in advanced cancers. Study-wide background: Those treated in dose escalation had hepatocellular carcinoma, melanoma, renal cell cancer or head and neck cancer.

General study points: CD8+ T cells showed, on average, more clonal expansion than CD4+ cells.

Sequencing was performed with immunoSEQ multiplex PCR; in TCRdb, only in-frame clones are kept and a portion is missing. This sample has under 150,000 clones; over 75% occur once, and the top ten carry under 0.7%. This clone was seen once. Its cognate antigen is unknown. This clonotype originated in an adult with an advanced solid tumor such as melanoma, head and neck, liver or kidney cancer. Sequenced material: CD4+ or CD8+ T cells sorted from blood, taken in a trial of the OX40 agonist ivuxolimab.

CDR3 amino acids: CASSARIDGANTEAFF. The CDR3 coding sequence is TGTGCCAGCAGCGCCCGGATAGACGGAGCCAACACTGAAGCTTTCTTT. The chain employs TRBV9 and TRBJ1-1; D remains ambiguous. This CDR3 has 16 amino acids. Trimming shortened V by 3 bases and J by 2 bases, and 17 bases separated the two germline ends. Germline lookup yields CDR1 SGDLS and CDR2 YYNGEE.